This T cell receptor (beta chain) was sequenced for a study of human T cells and chemical hapten exposure. Time point denoted: patch test 1, 2 weeks after DPC sensitization. Treatment specified: therapeutic diphenylcyclopropenone sensitization with weekly scalp DPC. TCRdb analysed the RACE reads with MiXCR anew, one entry per CDR3 protein. This table holds about 56,000 distinct CDR3 sequences, roughly a tenth found once. This clonotype was found a few times. CDR3 size: 15 residues. In germline, CDR1 is SGHTA, CDR2 FQGNSA. Trimming removed 1 base at V and 5 bases at J, with 14 bases between. This TCR came from a woman aged 40-49 years with alopecia areata. Some clones in this sample may be carry-over from other donors' samples. This chain joins TRBV7-2 and TRBJ1-1; D is possibly TRBD1 (5 bases). This specimen was whole blood, taken in connection with sensitization to the hapten diphenylcyclopropenone (DPC). The CDR3 loop reads CASSLEMGRATEAFF. As DNA, the CDR3 is TGTGCCAGCAGCTTAGAGATGGGGCGAGCGACTGAAGCTTTCTTT.